Listed below are T cell receptor beta chains from one sample, sequenced in a study of cytomegalovirus exposure and HLA in healthy donors. Sequencing used immunoSEQ multiplex PCR; TCRdb keeps in-frame clones, though not all of them. The table includes under 200,000 clones, around 77% detected once. Specimen: PBMCs. The receptors come from a man between 60 and 70 years old in good health and CMV-seronegative. Each CDR3 is given with its conserved first and last residue. The D gene is left open where the match is weak. Size tells how often a clone was seen (once, few, many) or the class of an expanded clone, and some rows leave it out.

j_call | v_call | d_call | clone_size | cdr3_nt | cdr3_aa
TRBJ2-1 | TRBV6-7 | - | - | TGTGCCAGCAGTTACAGTAGCGACTCCTACAATGAGCAGTTCTTC | CASSYSSDSYNEQFF
TRBJ1-2 | TRBV30 | TRBD1 | - | TGTGCCTGGAGTGGGACAGGTGCTTACTATGGCTACACCTTC | CAWSGTGAYYGYTF
TRBJ2-3 | TRBV5-1 | TRBD2 | - | TGCGCCAGCAGCCTTAGCGGGGCTAGCACAGATACGCAGTATTTT | CASSLSGASTDTQYF
TRBJ2-2 | TRBV23-1 | TRBD1 | once | TGCGCCAGCAGTCAAGCTCCATCCCCCGACAGGGGGAACACCGGGGAGCTGTTTTTT | CASSQAPSPDRGNTGELFF
TRBJ2-1 | TRBV5-4 | TRBD2 | once | TGTGCCAGCAGCTTGATAGCGGGAGGAGGGGGCTATGAGCAGTTCTTC | CASSLIAGGGGYEQFF
TRBJ2-7 | TRBV7-6 | TRBD1 | - | TGTGCCAGCAGCTCCGGACAGGGGGCTACCTACGAGCAGTACTTC | CASSSGQGATYEQYF
TRBJ2-5 | TRBV30 | - | - | TGTGCCTGGGGTGGGGGATACGGGAGCGGAGAGACCCAGTACTTC | CAWGGGYGSGETQYF
TRBJ2-2 | TRBV5-1 | TRBD1 | few | TGCGCCAGCAGCCCCGGACAGGGGGCTCGCACCGGGGAGCTGTTTTTT | CASSPGQGARTGELFF
TRBJ1-4 | TRBV5-1 | TRBD1 | - | TGCGCCAGCAGCCCAGGACAGGAAAGAGAAAAACTGTTTTTT | CASSPGQEREKLFF
TRBJ1-2 | TRBV5-6 | - | - | TGTGCCAGCACCGCGGGGGGGTCAACTAACTATGGCTACACCTTC | CASTAGGSTNYGYTF
TRBJ2-5 | TRBV10-3 | TRBD1 | - | TGTGCCATCAGTACAGGGGAAAGAGAGACCCAGTACTTC | CAISTGERETQYF
TRBJ1-2 | TRBV11-2 | - | - | TGTGCCAGCAGCTTAACCGGGGGCTATGGCTACACCTTC | CASSLTGGYGYTF
TRBJ2-7 | TRBV19 | TRBD2 | - | TGTGCCAGTAGACGGGGGGTCGGGACCTACGAGCAGTACTTC | CASRRGVGTYEQYF
TRBJ2-7 | TRBV7-8 | TRBD1 | - | TGTGCCAGCAGCTTAGGAGACAGGGGCTACGAGCAGTACTTC | CASSLGDRGYEQYF
TRBJ2-6 | TRBV5-8 | - | - | TGTGCCAGCAGCCCGAACGGGGTTACCGGGGCCAACGTCCTGACTTTC | CASSPNGVTGANVLTF
TRBJ1-6 | TRBV29-1 | - | - | TGCAGCGTTGCGGAGACTATGTTTTCACCCCTCCACTTT | CSVAETMFSPLHF
TRBJ2-3 | TRBV5-8 | - | once | TGTGCCAGCAGCTTGAGGGGATCCCCTGAGCAGTATTTT | CASSLRGSPEQYF
TRBJ2-5 | TRBV7-6 | - | - | TGTGCCAGCAGTGGTGGGGGCGTTTGGGGGGGCCAAGAGACCCAGTACTTC | CASSGGGVWGGQETQYF
TRBJ2-3 | TRBV18 | - | - | TGTGCCAGCTCGCCGGAGACAGATACGCAGTATTTT | CASSPETDTQYF
TRBJ1-1 | TRBV4-2 | - | - | TGTGCCAGCAGCCAGCTTATAGCGGGGTCCGTGATGAACACTGAAGCTTTCTTT | CASSQLIAGSVMNTEAFF
TRBJ2-7 | TRBV5-5 | - | once | TGTGCCAGCAGCTCGACGACAGGTCAATCTAAAGAGCAGTACTTC | CASSSTTGQSKEQYF
TRBJ2-1 | TRBV6-6 | - | - | TGTGCCAGCAGTTACTCGAGCGAGCAGTTCTTC | CASSYSSEQFF
TRBJ2-2 | TRBV19 | TRBD2 | - | TGTGCCAGCAGTCTAGCGGGAGTTGAGACCGGGGAGCTGTTTTTT | CASSLAGVETGELFF
TRBJ2-7 | TRBV2 | - | - | TGTGCCAGCAGCGAAGTCCCCCTCCACGAGCAGTACTTC | CASSEVPLHEQYF
TRBJ1-5 | TRBV7-2 | TRBD1 | - | TGTGCCAGCAGCTTACAGGGGGACCAGCCCCAGCATTTT | CASSLQGDQPQHF
TRBJ1-1 | TRBV6-5 | - | - | TGTGCCAGCAGCGACAGGAACATGAACACTGAAGCTTTCTTT | CASSDRNMNTEAFF
TRBJ2-5 | TRBV7-9 | TRBD2 | - | TGTGCCAGCAGCAACCCCGGGGGGGTAAGGACCCAGTACTTC | CASSNPGGVRTQYF
TRBJ2-7 | TRBV10-1 | - | - | TGCGCCAGCAGCCGACAGAACTCCTACGAGCAGTACTTC | CASSRQNSYEQYF
TRBJ2-2 | TRBV29-1 | - | - | TGCAGCGTACACAACACCGGGGAGCTGTTTTTT | CSVHNTGELFF
TRBJ2-3 | TRBV2 | TRBD1 | - | TGTGCCGGATGGACAGGGGGAACAGATACGCAGTATTTT | CAGWTGGTDTQYF
TRBJ1-3 | TRBV5-1 | TRBD1 | - | TGCGCCAGCAGCCAAGGACAGGGCCCCGGGGACACCATATATTTT | CASSQGQGPGDTIYF
TRBJ1-2 | TRBV14 | - | few | TGTGCCAGCAGCCAAGAAGGGTTTAGGGGCCGGGAGAGACCTGGCTACACCTTC | CASSQEGFRGRERPGYTF
TRBJ1-5 | TRBV2 | - | - | TGTGCCAGCATGCGCAGCACAGCTAGCAATCAGCCCCAGCATTTT | CASMRSTASNQPQHF
TRBJ2-2 | TRBV19 | TRBD2 | - | TGTGCCAGTAACGGGGGATGGCTAGCGGGTTACACCGGGGAGCTGTTTTTT | CASNGGWLAGYTGELFF
TRBJ1-1 | TRBV19 | - | - | TGTGCCAGTAGTTCCCAGACAGAACGCTCTGAAGCTTTCTTT | CASSSQTERSEAFF
TRBJ2-3 | TRBV7-9 | TRBD1 | - | TGTGCCAGCAGCCCCTATAGGGACAGGGGCACAGATACGCAGTATTTT | CASSPYRDRGTDTQYF
TRBJ1-1 | TRBV5-6 | - | - | TGTGCCAGCAGCTTTGGGCCAGGGCTTAGCACTGAAGCTTTCTTT | CASSFGPGLSTEAFF
TRBJ2-7 | TRBV5-4 | - | - | TGTGCCAGCAGCTTGGCATCCTACGAGCAGTACTTC | CASSLASYEQYF
TRBJ2-1 | TRBV6-1 | TRBD2 | - | TGTGCCAGCAGTACCGGGACTAGCGGGACGGGGGAGCAGTTCTTC | CASSTGTSGTGEQFF
TRBJ2-5 | TRBV4-1 | TRBD2 | - | TGCGCCAGCAGCCAAGATCTGGGGGGGGTGCAAGAGACCCAGTACTTC | CASSQDLGGVQETQYF